These T cell receptor beta chains were read from a single sample in a study of T-cell reconstitution after alpha-beta-depleted transplantation in children. TCRdb ran MiXCR on the PCR reads and lists one entry per CDR3 protein. In the table there are 350,000 to 500,000 distinct CDR3 sequences, about 40% of which are singletons. The source material was PBMCs, sampled before TCRalphabeta/CD19-depleted stem cell transplant. The receptors originated from a girl aged 2 to 9 with aplastic anemia, due to receive a stem cell transplant. Each CDR3 is given with its conserved first and last residue. A D gene is named only where the DNA matches it firmly. Clone size is given for some rows only: seen once, a few or many times, or a class if the clone is expanded.

v_gene	abundance	j_gene	d_gene	CDR3nt	CDR3aa
TRBV15	-	TRBJ2-7	-	TGTGCCACCAGCAGAGACCACAACTACGAGCAGTACTTC	CATSRDHNYEQYF
TRBV29-1	-	TRBJ2-3	TRBD2	TGCAGCGTTGACGACACGGGACTAGCGGGAGGTTCAGATACGCAGTATTTT	CSVDDTGLAGGSDTQYF
TRBV12-3/TRBV12-4	few	TRBJ1-6	-	TGTGCCAGCAGTTTTGCAGGTGGTAATTCACCCCTCCACTTT	CASSFAGGNSPLHF
TRBV6-5	few	TRBJ2-1	TRBD2	TGTGCCAGCAGTTACAGGACTAGCGGGGGGATCCACAATGAGCAGTTCTTC	CASSYRTSGGIHNEQFF
TRBV20-1	few	TRBJ2-1	-	TGCAGTGCTGGAACCTGGAATGAGCAGTTCTTC	CSAGTWNEQFF
TRBV20-1	-	TRBJ2-7	TRBD1	TGCAGTGCGGGACAGGTAGACTACGAGCAGTACTTC	CSAGQVDYEQYF
TRBV5-5	-	TRBJ1-2	TRBD1	TGTGCCAGCAGCTTACGGAGGACAGGGGATAACTATGGCTACACCTTC	CASSLRRTGDNYGYTF
TRBV6-2/TRBV6-3	-	TRBJ1-5	-	TGTGCCAGCAGTTCCGATCTTCGGGGAGGCGGACACCCCCAGCATTTT	CASSSDLRGGGHPQHF
TRBV20-1	-	TRBJ2-7	TRBD1	TGCAGTGGGGAGCGGACAGGGAACTCCTACGAGCAGTACTTC	CSGERTGNSYEQYF
TRBV27	-	TRBJ2-7	-	TGTGCCAGCAGCCAAAATGGGGGCGAGCAGTACTTC	CASSQNGGEQYF
TRBV7-2	-	TRBJ2-3	TRBD2	TGTGCCAGCAAGCGGGACACAGATACGCAGTATTTT	CASKRDTDTQYF
TRBV20-1	-	TRBJ2-1	TRBD2	TGCAGTGCCCAGACAGAACACGGGTGGACTAGCAGCCGCGTGCAGTTCTTC	CSAQTEHGWTSSRVQFF
TRBV7-2	-	TRBJ1-4	TRBD1	TGTGCCAGCAGCTTGGTGGTTGGGACAGGGAATGAAAAACTGTTTTTT	CASSLVVGTGNEKLFF
TRBV29-1	few	TRBJ2-7	-	TGCAGCGTTATAGACGCTTACGAGCAGTACTTC	CSVIDAYEQYF
TRBV28	-	TRBJ2-1	-	TGTGCCAGCAGTCTCCGGGGGTTAGCGCGAACCTCCTACAATGAGCAGTTCTTC	CASSLRGLARTSYNEQFF
TRBV5-1	-	TRBJ2-5	TRBD1	TGCGCCAGCGCAACCGGGACAGGGGGCCAAGAGACCCAGTACTTC	CASATGTGGQETQYF
TRBV18	few	TRBJ2-7	-	TGTGCCAGCTCACTATTCGGCGGCGAGCAGTACTTC	CASSLFGGEQYF
TRBV5-1	many	TRBJ2-7	TRBD1	TGCGCCAGCAGGGGACAGGGCATCTCCTACGAGCAGTACTTC	CASRGQGISYEQYF
TRBV5-5	few	TRBJ2-3	-	TGTGCCAGCAGGCCCGGGCCTAGCACAGATACGCAGTATTTT	CASRPGPSTDTQYF
TRBV10-2	few	TRBJ2-4	-	TGCGCCAGCAGTGAGCCGCAGGGAGCCAAAAACATTCAGTACTTC	CASSEPQGAKNIQYF
TRBV20-1	-	TRBJ1-6	TRBD1	TGCAGTGCTAGAGATCTTCGTGGACAGGCGGACCGTTCACCCCTCCACTTT	CSARDLRGQADRSPLHF
TRBV11-2	many	TRBJ2-3	TRBD2	TGTGCCAGCAGCTCCCGGACTAGCGCAGATACGCAGTATTTT	CASSSRTSADTQYF
TRBV5-1	once	TRBJ2-7	TRBD1	TGCGCCAGCAACCCAACCGGGACAGGGGGCTACGAGCAGTACTTC	CASNPTGTGGYEQYF
TRBV11-2	-	TRBJ1-2	-	TGTGCCAGCAGCCCATACGGCGGGGCCGGAGAAGGCTACACCTTC	CASSPYGGAGEGYTF
TRBV20-1	-	TRBJ2-5	-	TGCAGTGCTCGTCGGACGGGCGGGCGAGAGACCCAGTACTTC	CSARRTGGRETQYF
TRBV19	many	TRBJ2-7	TRBD2	TGTGCCAGTAGTCCTGGGCGGGGGTCCCTCTACGAGCAGTACTTC	CASSPGRGSLYEQYF
TRBV6-1	-	TRBJ2-2	TRBD1	TGTGCCAGCTTCCGGGACAGGGCGAGCACCGGGGAGCTGTTTTTT	CASFRDRASTGELFF
TRBV29-1	-	TRBJ2-1	-	TGCAGCGTTGAAGTACATAGCGTTAAGGCCAGGGATGAGCAGTTCTTC	CSVEVHSVKARDEQFF
TRBV12-3/TRBV12-4	many	TRBJ1-1	TRBD1	TGTGCCAGCAGTCCCCCGCTCGGGTGGGACAGGGGACTGAACACTGAAGCTTTCTTT	CASSPPLGWDRGLNTEAFF
TRBV6-1	-	TRBJ1-2	-	TGTGCCAGCACCGACTGGGAGGGCGACTATGGCTACACCTTC	CASTDWEGDYGYTF
TRBV30	-	TRBJ2-1	-	TGTGCCTGGAGTCGGGGGACCCAGCAGTTCTTC	CAWSRGTQQFF
TRBV6-2/TRBV6-3	-	TRBJ2-7	TRBD2	TGTGCCAGCAGTTCCTCGGGAGGGGTCCCCTACGAGCAGTACTTC	CASSSSGGVPYEQYF
TRBV6-2/TRBV6-3	many	TRBJ1-5	TRBD1	TGTGCCAGCAGGCCTCCGGGACAGCGCCTTAGACAGCCCCAGCATTTT	CASRPPGQRLRQPQHF
TRBV29-1	-	TRBJ2-7	TRBD1	TGCAGCGCTATACCGGGACAGGGGACCTACGAGCAGTACTTC	CSAIPGQGTYEQYF
TRBV11-2	-	TRBJ2-1	TRBD2	TGTGCCAGCAGCTTGAGAGGGACTAGCGGGAGGGATGAGCAGTTCTTC	CASSLRGTSGRDEQFF
TRBV20-1	-	TRBJ1-5	-	TGCAGTGCTAGAGAGGACAATCAGCCCCAGCATTTT	CSAREDNQPQHF
TRBV6-1	-	TRBJ2-7	-	TGTGCCAGCATCATGAGAGATGACGGAAACTCCTACGAGCAGTACTTC	CASIMRDDGNSYEQYF
TRBV20-1	-	TRBJ2-3	TRBD1	TGCAGTGCTAGTGGCAGGGGGACGGCAGATACGCAGTATTTT	CSASGRGTADTQYF
TRBV7-9	many	TRBJ2-1	-	TGTGCCAGCAGCCCAAGTGAGGCTAGCGAGAATGAGCAGTTCTTC	CASSPSEASENEQFF
TRBV29-1	-	TRBJ2-7	-	TGCAGCGTGCCGGGGACGTACAACCCCTACGAGCAGTACTTC	CSVPGTYNPYEQYF
TRBV29-1	-	TRBJ2-7	TRBD2	TGCAGCGTTGTATTGAGTGGGAGGGCCTCGGACGAGCAGTACTTC	CSVVLSGRASDEQYF
TRBV29-1	few	TRBJ1-1	-	TGCAGCGTTGAAGAGGGGGCGGCGAACACTGAAGCTTTCTTT	CSVEEGAANTEAFF
TRBV11-2	-	TRBJ2-5	TRBD1	TGTGCCAGCAGCTTAGATCCCCCCGGGACAGGGGGAGAGACCCAGTACTTC	CASSLDPPGTGGETQYF
TRBV28	few	TRBJ2-6	-	TGTGCCAGCAGTACCATTGGGCTAGGGTTTCGTGATGGGGCCAACGTCCTGACTTTC	CASSTIGLGFRDGANVLTF
TRBV20-1	-	TRBJ1-3	TRBD1	TGCAGTGCTAGTGACGGGACAGGCGTTCACACCATATATTTT	CSASDGTGVHTIYF
TRBV5-1	-	TRBJ2-7	TRBD1	TGCGCCAGCAGCTACCTAACACCGGGGACAGCTTACTACGAGCAGTACTTC	CASSYLTPGTAYYEQYF
TRBV4-2	-	TRBJ2-7	-	TGTGCCAGCGGCCTCGGGACGGACTACGAGCAGTACTTC	CASGLGTDYEQYF
TRBV20-1	-	TRBJ1-5	-	TGCAGTGCTAGAAACCGACAGCCCAATCAGCCCCAGCATTTT	CSARNRQPNQPQHF